Only a few counts were recorded for the clone carrying this T cell receptor (beta chain). The CDR3 has 13 amino acids. V was clipped by 5 bases and J by 4 bases, with 10 bases between them. Germline V lookup: CDR1 SSHAT, CDR2 FNYEAQ (reference sequence). Individuals having autoimmune disease history or systemic immunosuppression were not enrolled. The sample is drawn from a study of OX40 agonist ivuxolimab in advanced cancers. Clones were sequenced by immunoSEQ multiplex PCR, and TCRdb holds only the in-frame ones, with some missing. Of some 30,000 clones listed, 74% are singletons. V is TRBV7-7 and J is TRBJ2-3; D ambiguous. The source of this sequence is an adult with an advanced solid tumor such as melanoma, head and neck, liver or kidney cancer. Here the sequenced sample was CD4+ or CD8+ T cells sorted from blood, taken in a trial of the OX40 agonist ivuxolimab. CDR3 amino acids: CASSPLGPDTQYF. The CDR3 region has the DNA TGTGCCAGCAGCCCGTTGGGTCCAGATACGCAGTATTTT.